This entry lists 3 T cell receptor beta chains sequenced from one sample in a study of OX40 agonist ivuxolimab in advanced cancers. Using immunoSEQ multiplex PCR, the repertoire was profiled, and TCRdb retains in-frame clones only, with some absent. There are about 22,000 clones in the sample; around 88% occur only once, and around a quarter lies in the top ten. This sample comprised CD4+ or CD8+ T cells sorted from blood, obtained in a trial of the OX40 agonist ivuxolimab. Source of these receptors: an adult with an advanced solid tumor such as melanoma, head and neck, liver or kidney cancer.

DNA for the CDR3: TGTGCCAGCAGTTTCGGGGTCAATCAGCCCCAGCATTTT. Its translation is CASSFGVNQPQHF. J is TRBJ1-5 and V is TRBV27; no definite D call. Trimming left V 3 bases short and J 3 bases short, with 6 bases between. The CDR3 loop spans 13 amino acids. CDR1 is MNHEY, CDR2 SMNVEV, per germline (reference sequence).

V is TRBV27 and J is TRBJ2-2, with D possibly matching TRBD1 (6 bases). The V end lost 8 bases, the J end lost 3 bases, and 10 bases lay between the germline ends. In germline, CDR1 is MNHEY, CDR2 SMNVEV (reference sequence). The CDR3 consists of 13 residues. The CDR3 coding sequence is TGTGCCAGCGGCAGGGGCTACACCGGGGAGCTGTTTTTT. Translation gives CASGRGYTGELFF.

This clone is large (0.1 to 1%) in the sample. This chain connects TRBV7-9 to TRBJ2-2; TRBD2 agrees at 11 bases. With V trimmed by 4 bases and J by 3 bases, 10 bases remained unmatched. The CDR3 sequence is 18 residues long. Germline V lookup: CDR1 SEHNR, CDR2 FQNEAQ (reference sequence). Written as DNA, the CDR3 is TGTGCCAGCAGCTCTCGGACTAGCGGGCTTGATGACACCGGGGAGCTGTTTTTT. Its translation: CASSSRTSGLDDTGELFF.